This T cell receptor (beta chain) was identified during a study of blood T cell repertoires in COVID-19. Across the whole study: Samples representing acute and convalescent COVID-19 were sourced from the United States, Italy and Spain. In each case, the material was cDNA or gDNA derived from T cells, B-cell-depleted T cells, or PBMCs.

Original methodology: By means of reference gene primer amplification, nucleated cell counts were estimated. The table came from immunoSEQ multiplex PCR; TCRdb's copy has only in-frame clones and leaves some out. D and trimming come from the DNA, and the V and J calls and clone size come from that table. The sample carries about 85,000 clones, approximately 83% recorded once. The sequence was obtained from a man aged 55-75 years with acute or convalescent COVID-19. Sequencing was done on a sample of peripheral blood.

The CDR3 sequence is CATSRDSAGFNQPQHF. CDR3 DNA sequence: TGTGCCACCAGCAGAGATAGTGCAGGATTCAATCAGCCCCAGCATTTT. J is TRBJ1-5 and V is TRBV15; D is ambiguous. Trimming removed 0 bases from V and 3 bases from J, with 12 bases in between. Germline CDR1 LNHNV, CDR2 YYDKDF (reference sequence). The CDR3 loop spans 16 amino acids.